This T cell receptor (beta chain) emerged from a study of shared clonotypes between healthy human individuals. With regard to this clone: Its antigen is undetermined.

Study-wide results and caveats: Naive CD4 clonotypes were shared across a few donors at 4% to 5%.

Repertoires were generated with immunoSEQ multiplex PCR, while TCRdb's copy carries only in-frame clones and drops some. The data contain around 2.1 million clones, almost 96% of them singletons. The V segment lost 3 bases and the J segment 4 bases; nucleotides outside the gene matches: 4. CDR1 is SGHTA, CDR2 FQGNSA, per germline. The CDR3 has 15 residues. Sequenced input: naive CD4+ T cells sorted from blood. Stated subset: CD45RA+ positively selected. The chain couples TRBV7-2 to TRBJ2-5, with 11 positions matching TRBD1. The origin of this receptor is a man between 18 and 29 years old in good health. The DNA for the CDR3 is TGTGCCAGCAGCTTGAGGACAGGGGGCCGAGAGACCCAGTACTTC. Encoded protein: CASSLRTGGRETQYF.